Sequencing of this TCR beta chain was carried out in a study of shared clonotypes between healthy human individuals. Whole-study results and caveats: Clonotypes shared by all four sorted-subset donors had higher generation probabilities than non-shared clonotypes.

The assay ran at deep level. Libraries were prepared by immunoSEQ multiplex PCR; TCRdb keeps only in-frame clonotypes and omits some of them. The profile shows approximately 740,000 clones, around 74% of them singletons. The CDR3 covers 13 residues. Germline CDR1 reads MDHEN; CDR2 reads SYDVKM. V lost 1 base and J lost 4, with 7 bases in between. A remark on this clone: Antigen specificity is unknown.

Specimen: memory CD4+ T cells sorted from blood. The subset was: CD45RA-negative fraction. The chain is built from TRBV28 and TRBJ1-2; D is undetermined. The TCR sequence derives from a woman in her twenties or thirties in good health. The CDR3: CASSLYQSYGYTF. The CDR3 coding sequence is TGTGCCAGCAGTTTATATCAAAGCTATGGCTACACCTTC.